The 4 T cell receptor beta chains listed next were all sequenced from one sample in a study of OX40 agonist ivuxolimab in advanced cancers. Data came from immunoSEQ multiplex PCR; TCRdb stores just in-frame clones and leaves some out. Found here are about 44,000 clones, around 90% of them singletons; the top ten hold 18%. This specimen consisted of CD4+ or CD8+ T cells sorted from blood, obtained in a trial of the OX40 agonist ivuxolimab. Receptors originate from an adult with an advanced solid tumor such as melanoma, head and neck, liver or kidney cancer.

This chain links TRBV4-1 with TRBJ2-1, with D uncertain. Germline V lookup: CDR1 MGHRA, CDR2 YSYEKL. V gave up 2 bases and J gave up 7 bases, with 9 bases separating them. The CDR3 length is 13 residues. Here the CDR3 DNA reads TGCGCCAGCAGCCAATTTAGTTTGAATGAGCAGTTCTTC. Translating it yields CASSQFSLNEQFF.

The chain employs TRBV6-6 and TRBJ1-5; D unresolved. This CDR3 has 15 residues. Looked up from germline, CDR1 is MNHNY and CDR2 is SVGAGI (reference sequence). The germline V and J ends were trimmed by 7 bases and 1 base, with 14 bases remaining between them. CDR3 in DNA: TGTGCCAGCACCCAGGTTAGGATGAGCAATCAGCCCCAGCATTTT. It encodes CASTQVRMSNQPQHF.

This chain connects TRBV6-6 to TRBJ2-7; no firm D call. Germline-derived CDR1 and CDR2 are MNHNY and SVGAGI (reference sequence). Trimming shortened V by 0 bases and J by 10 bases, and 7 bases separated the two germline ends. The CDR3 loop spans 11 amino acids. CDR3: CASSYSTGQYF. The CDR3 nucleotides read TGTGCCAGCAGTTACTCGACGGGCCAGTACTTC.

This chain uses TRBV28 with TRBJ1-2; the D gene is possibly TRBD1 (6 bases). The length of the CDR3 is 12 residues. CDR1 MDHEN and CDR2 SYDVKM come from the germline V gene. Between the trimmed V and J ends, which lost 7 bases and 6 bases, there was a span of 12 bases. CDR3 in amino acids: CASTKDRNGYTF. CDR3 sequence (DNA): TGTGCCAGCACCAAGGACAGAAATGGCTACACCTTC.